This T cell receptor beta chain was sequenced in a study of T cells in tumors after PD-1 blockade. Study-wide findings and caveats: After therapy, most expanded exhausted CD8+ clones were absent pre-treatment, suggesting clonal replacement.

Genomic DNA template from tumor biopsies or peripheral blood, 616 ng to 6,004 ng input. The repertoire was sequenced with immunoSEQ multiplex PCR; TCRdb's copy has only in-frame clones and lacks some. The repertoire holds more than 1,200 clones, with under 80% as singletons. This clone was seen just once. Its antigen is unknown. CDR3 size: 13 residues. V was clipped by 2 bases and J by 4 bases, with 11 bases between them. Germline V gene sequence: CDR1 GTSNPN, CDR2 SVGIG (reference sequence). Sequences were derived from tumor tissue, sampled before anti-PD-1 treatment. The rearrangement uses TRBV30 and TRBJ1-2, with D perhaps TRBD1 (6 bases). The source of this sequence is a human donor with basal cell carcinoma. The CDR3 protein is CAWSRQAIYGYTF. In DNA, the CDR3 is TGTGCCTGGAGTAGACAGGCAATCTATGGCTACACCTTC.